One and the same sample provided the 14 T cell receptor beta chains below, sequenced in a study of shared clonotypes between healthy human individuals. CD45RO-negative, CCR7-positively selected cells formed the naive CD8 fraction, excluding terminally differentiated effector memory CD45RA+ cells. Clones were read by immunoSEQ multiplex PCR, and TCRdb kept only the in-frame ones, dropping some. The sample comprises about 2,200,000 clones, under 95% of which are singletons, and around 1.7% rests with the top ten. The sample consisted of naive CD8+ T cells from PBMCs. Receptors were obtained from a man aged 18 to 29 in good health. Some clones in this sample may be carry-over from other donors' samples.

V and J are TRBV4-3 and TRBJ2-5, with D perhaps assigned TRBD1 or TRBD2 (5 bases each). Trimming pared 5 bases from V and 5 bases from J, leaving 15 bases between. The CDR3 runs to 14 residues. Germline assignment: CDR1 LGHNA and CDR2 YSLEER. The DNA of the CDR3 is TGCGCCAGCAGCAAGATCGGGGCGCGGGAGACCCAGTACTTC. Its translation is CASSKIGARETQYF.

The rearrangement links TRBV7-2 to TRBJ1-1; D call uncertain. Germline CDR1 SGHTA, CDR2 FQGNSA. The CDR3 runs 14 residues. V lost 7 bases to trimming and J lost 0 bases, with 12 bases between them. CDR3 loop: CASTDRAMNTEAFF. CDR3 bases: TGTGCCAGCACCGATAGAGCCATGAACACTGAAGCTTTCTTT. Using reference TRBV7-2 and TRBJ1-1 for the parts outside the CDR3, the full variable domain is GAGVSQSPSNKVTEKGKDVELRCDPISGHTALYWYRQSLGQGLEFLIYFQGNSAPDKSGLPSDRFSAERTGGSVSTLTIQRTQQEDSAVYLCASTDRAMNTEAFFGQGTRLTVV.

The J gene is TRBJ1-3, the V gene TRBV29-1; the D gene is possibly TRBD1 (6 bases). The length of the CDR3 is 14 residues. CDR1 is SQVTM, CDR2 ANQGSEA, per germline. V lost 6 bases and J 7 bases, leaving 19 bases between the germline ends. CDR3 DNA: TGCAGCGTCGTCGGGGGGGGCGCGGAGAACACCATATATTTT. Amino acids: CSVVGGGAENTIYF.

The chain uses TRBV10-1 and TRBJ2-7; D uncertain. Germline V gene sequence: CDR1 WNHNN, CDR2 SYGVQD (reference sequence). The CDR3 covers 13 residues. V dropped 3 bases and J dropped 2 bases, with 8 bases sitting between them. The CDR3 loop reads CASSEGKPYEQYF. In DNA, the CDR3 is TGCGCCAGCAGTGAAGGAAAACCCTACGAGCAGTACTTC.

CDR3 protein: CASSLLGGPEAFF. As DNA, the CDR3 is TGTGCCAGCAGTTTATTGGGGGGCCCTGAAGCTTTCTTT. The J gene is TRBJ1-1, the V gene TRBV28, with D perhaps TRBD1 (6 bases). In germline, CDR1 is MDHEN, CDR2 SYDVKM. The V end lost 1 base, the J end lost 6 bases, and 9 bases lay between the germline ends. CDR3 length equals 13 residues.

This clone was counted a single time. The chain recombines TRBV5-1 with TRBJ2-7, with D maybe TRBD2 (5 bases). V was pared by 4 bases and J by 2 bases, with 10 bases between. Germline V lookup: CDR1 SGHRS, CDR2 YFSETQ. This CDR3 spans 13 amino acids. CDR3 amino acids: CASSPGRPYEQYF. The CDR3 region has the DNA TGCGCCAGCAGCCCTGGGAGACCCTACGAGCAGTACTTC.

This chain uses TRBV7-9 with TRBJ1-1; the D is unclear. Germline V gives CDR1 SEHNR, CDR2 FQNEAQ (reference sequence). Trimming took off 2 bases at V and 5 bases at J, with 6 bases between the two ends. CDR3 size: 12 residues. CDR3 residues: CASSLIGTEAFF. The CDR3 nucleotides read TGTGCCAGCAGCTTAATCGGGACTGAAGCTTTCTTT. The full variable domain, rest sourced from reference TRBV7-9 and TRBJ1-1, is DTGVSQNPRHKITKRGQNVTFRCDPISEHNRLYWYRQTLGQGPEFLTYFQNEAQLEKSRLLSDRFSAERPKGSFSTLEIQRTEQGDSAMYLCASSLIGTEAFFGQGTRLTVV.

CDR3 sequence (DNA): TGTGCCAGCACCCGGGGGTTCGGGGAGCTGTTTTTT. It encodes CASTRGFGELFF. The V call is TRBV28, the J call TRBJ2-2; tentatively, D is TRBD2 (6 bases). Germline V gene lookup returns CDR1 MDHEN and CDR2 SYDVKM. CDR3 length: 12 residues. V shed 7 bases and J shed 7 bases, with 10 bases lying between them.

The chain combines TRBV27 with TRBJ2-1, with 11 bases identical to TRBD2. This CDR3 region has 17 residues. Per germline, CDR1 MNHEY and CDR2 SMNVEV (reference sequence). Germline trimming cut 2 bases from V and 5 bases from J; bases unmatched to any gene: 8. DNA for the CDR3: TGTGCCAGCAGTTTAGGCCCCGGGACTAGCGGACACAATGAGCAGTTCTTC. Amino acid sequence: CASSLGPGTSGHNEQFF.

The rearrangement joins TRBV7-9 to TRBJ2-7, with 8 bases identical to TRBD2. The CDR3 spans 14 residues. With 6 bases clipped from V and 3 bases from J, the junction kept 7 bases outside the gene matches. CDR1 SEHNR and CDR2 FQNEAQ come from the germline V gene (reference sequence). Here the CDR3 DNA reads TGTGCCAGCAGAGGGAGCGGGGGTATCTACGAGCAGTACTTC. Its protein is CASRGSGGIYEQYF.

The J gene is TRBJ2-7, the V gene TRBV28; possibly TRBD2 for D (5 bases). The V end lost 10 bases, the J end lost 2 bases, and 21 bases lay between the germline ends. The CDR3 length is 15 residues. CDR1 MDHEN and CDR2 SYDVKM come from the germline V gene. As DNA, the CDR3 is TGTGCCACGACGCTCCAAAGCGGAGGCCCCTACGAGCAGTACTTC. This codes for CATTLQSGGPYEQYF.

This chain uses TRBV27 with TRBJ2-6; TRBD1 is a possible D gene (5 bases). The CDR3 length is 17 residues. V was pared by 3 bases and J by 3 bases, with 15 bases between. CDR1 and CDR2 from the germline V gene are MNHEY and SMNVEV (reference sequence). The CDR3: CASSLAQGRGGANVLTF. CDR3 sequence (DNA): TGTGCCAGCAGTTTGGCCCAGGGCCGCGGTGGGGCCAACGTCCTGACTTTC.

The chain recombines TRBV28 with TRBJ2-7, with TRBD1 matching over 7 bases. CDR1 is MDHEN and CDR2 is SYDVKM in the germline V gene. After removal of 4 bases from V and 0 bases from J, the junction contained 6 bases not matched to a gene. The CDR3 contains 15 residues. This CDR3 is CASSSLGTDSYEQYF. As DNA, the CDR3 is TGTGCCAGCAGTTCCTTAGGGACAGACTCCTACGAGCAGTACTTC.

This sequence joins TRBV11-3 and TRBJ2-1; D uncertain. Germline values: CDR1 SGHNT, CDR2 YENEEA. V gave up 5 bases and J gave up 5 bases, with 10 bases separating them. The CDR3 runs to 13 residues. CDR3 region: CASSVRRDNEQFF. The CDR3 DNA sequence: TGTGCCAGCAGCGTCAGAAGGGACAATGAGCAGTTCTTC.